These T cell receptor beta chains were read from a single sample in a study of blood T cell repertoires in COVID-19. The repertoire was sequenced with immunoSEQ multiplex PCR; TCRdb's copy has only in-frame clones and lacks some. Among 150,000 or so clones listed, approximately 80% were seen once. The sequencing sample was made of PBMCs or T cells enriched from blood (not recorded which). These receptors originate from a woman aged 55-70 years who had recovered from COVID-19. CDR3s include the opening cysteine and the closing phenylalanine or tryptophan. The D gene is left open where the match is weak. A row's size may be missing; if present it is once, few, many or a size class.

TRBV11-2	NA	TRBJ2-3	NA	CASRSTVAGGDTQYF	TGTGCCAGCAGATCCACGGTCGCGGGTGGAGATACGCAGTATTTT
TRBV6-1	NA	TRBJ1-2	NA	CASSEATNDVNYGYTF	TGTGCCAGCAGTGAAGCGACAAACGACGTTAACTATGGCTACACCTTC
TRBV2	TRBD1	TRBJ1-1	NA	CASSGPGGNTEAFF	TGTGCCAGCAGTGGGCCAGGGGGCAACACTGAAGCTTTCTTT
TRBV10-3	NA	TRBJ2-1	NA	CAIRSAESSYNEQFF	TGTGCCATCAGGTCAGCGGAGAGCTCCTACAATGAGCAGTTCTTC
TRBV10-1	TRBD1	TRBJ1-3	once	CATRDSPYSGNTIYF	TGCGCCACCCGGGACAGCCCCTACTCTGGAAACACCATATATTTT
TRBV28	NA	TRBJ2-2	NA	CASTAGLVTGELFF	TGTGCCAGCACCGCGGGCCTAGTCACCGGGGAGCTGTTTTTT
TRBV9	TRBD2	TRBJ2-5	NA	CASSVGASGSGQETQYF	TGTGCCAGCAGCGTAGGGGCTAGCGGGAGCGGCCAAGAGACCCAGTACTTC
TRBV20-1	TRBD1	TRBJ2-1	NA	CSASSGQRFYNEQFF	TGCAGTGCTAGTTCGGGACAGCGATTTTACAATGAGCAGTTCTTC
TRBV7-6	TRBD2	TRBJ2-5	NA	CASRKLSGTRQCQYF	TGTGCCAGCAGAAAACTTAGCGGGACCCGTCAGTGCCAGTACTTC
TRBV2	TRBD1	TRBJ1-5	NA	CASSGTGGVQPQHF	TGTGCCAGCAGTGGGACAGGGGGCGTCCAGCCCCAGCATTTT
TRBV30	NA	TRBJ1-5	NA	CAWSVGGGRNQPQHF	TGTGCCTGGAGTGTGGGTGGAGGGAGAAATCAGCCCCAGCATTTT
TRBV18	NA	TRBJ1-1	NA	CASSPQRNTEAFF	TGTGCCAGCTCACCACAGAGGAACACTGAAGCTTTCTTT
TRBV7-2	TRBD2	TRBJ2-1	NA	CASSLGLAGGPEQFF	TGTGCCAGCAGCTTAGGACTAGCGGGAGGGCCGGAACAGTTCTTC
TRBV5-6	NA	TRBJ1-6	NA	CASSPTGQGNSPLHF	TGTGCCAGCAGCCCCACCGGGCAGGGAAATTCACCCCTCCACTTT
TRBV10-2	TRBD1	TRBJ2-3	NA	CASSEVEGAGDTQYF	TGCGCCAGCAGTGAAGTCGAGGGGGCTGGGGATACGCAGTATTTT
TRBV19	NA	TRBJ1-4	NA	CASSWRARSNEKLFF	TGTGCCAGTAGTTGGAGGGCGCGGAGTAATGAAAAACTGTTTTTT